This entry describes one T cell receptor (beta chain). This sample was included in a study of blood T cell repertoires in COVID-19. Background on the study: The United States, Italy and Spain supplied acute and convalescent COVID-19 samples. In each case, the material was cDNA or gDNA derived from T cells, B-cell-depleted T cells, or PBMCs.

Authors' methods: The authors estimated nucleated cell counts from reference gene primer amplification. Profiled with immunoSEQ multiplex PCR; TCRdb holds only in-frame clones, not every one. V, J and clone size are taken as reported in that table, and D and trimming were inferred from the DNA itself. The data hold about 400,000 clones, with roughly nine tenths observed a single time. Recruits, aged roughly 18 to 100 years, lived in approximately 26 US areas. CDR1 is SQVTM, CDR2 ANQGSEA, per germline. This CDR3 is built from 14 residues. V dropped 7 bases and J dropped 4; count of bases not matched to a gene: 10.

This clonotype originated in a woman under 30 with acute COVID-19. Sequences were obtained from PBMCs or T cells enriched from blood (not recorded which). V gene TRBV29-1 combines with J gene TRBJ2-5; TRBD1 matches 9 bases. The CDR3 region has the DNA TGCAGCGCCAATATGGGACAGGGAGGAGAGACCCAGTACTTC. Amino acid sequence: CSANMGQGGETQYF.